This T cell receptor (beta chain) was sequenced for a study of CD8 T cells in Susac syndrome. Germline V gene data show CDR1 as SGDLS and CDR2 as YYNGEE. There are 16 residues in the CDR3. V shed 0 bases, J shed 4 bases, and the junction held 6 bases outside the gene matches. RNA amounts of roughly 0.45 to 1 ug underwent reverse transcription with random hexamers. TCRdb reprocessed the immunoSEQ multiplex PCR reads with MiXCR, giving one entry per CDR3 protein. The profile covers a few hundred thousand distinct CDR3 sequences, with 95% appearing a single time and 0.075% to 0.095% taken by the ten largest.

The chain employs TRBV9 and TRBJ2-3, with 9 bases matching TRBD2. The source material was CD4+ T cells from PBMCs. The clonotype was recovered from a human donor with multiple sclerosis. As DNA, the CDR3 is TGTGCCAGCAGCGTAGACATAGCGGGAGTAGCAGATACGCAGTATTTT. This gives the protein CASSVDIAGVADTQYF.